Described below is a single T cell receptor (beta chain) sequence and its context. For sequencing, patients were chosen who had shown expansion of CD8+CD57+ cells by flow cytometry. Deletions cut 5 bases from V and 7 bases from J, with 16 bases between. The CDR3 spans 14 residues. Germline V gene data show CDR1 as SGDLS and CDR2 as YYNGEE. Genomic DNA templated the TCR beta VDJ and CDR3 profiling. MiXCR was run by TCRdb on the reads, yielding one entry per CDR3 protein. The repertoire has roughly 250,000 distinct CDR3 sequences, around 45% of them found once; the top ten carry less than 9%. These data are taken from a study of CD8+CD57+ T cells in acquired aplastic anemia.

V usage is TRBV9 and J usage is TRBJ1-5, with D unclear. The sequencing sample was made of sorted CD4+, CD8+, or CD8+CD57+ T cells (not recorded which) from PBMCs. This TCR was recovered from a human donor with aplastic anemia. The CDR3 here is CASSSHIGEQPQHF. The CDR3 DNA is TGTGCCAGCAGTTCCCACATCGGTGAGCAGCCCCAGCATTTT.